The source of this T cell receptor (beta chain) is a study of shared clonotypes between healthy human individuals. Trimming stripped 2 bases from V and 5 bases from J, with 9 bases between. This CDR3 is built from 13 residues. Germline V gene sequence: CDR1 SGHNT, CDR2 YENEEA. CD45RO-negative, CCR7-positively selected cells formed the naive CD8 fraction, excluding terminally differentiated effector memory CD45RA+ cells. The repertoire was sequenced with immunoSEQ multiplex PCR; TCRdb's copy has only in-frame clones and lacks some. The data show approximately 1.9 million clones, with roughly 93% seen just once and about 1.7% held by the top ten.

The sequencing sample was made of naive CD8+ T cells from PBMCs. The receptor's source is a man between 18 and 35 years old in good health. Some clones in this sample may be carry-over from other donors' samples. J is TRBJ2-5 and V is TRBV11-3; D ambiguous. The CDR3 protein is CASSLRHLETQYF. CDR3 nucleotides: TGTGCCAGCAGCTTAAGACATTTGGAGACCCAGTACTTC.